This T cell receptor beta chain was sequenced during a study of tissue T cells after allogeneic stem cell transplantation (dated by TCRdb to between 2021 and 2023). Regarding the study in general: Using research autopsies of patients with and without GVHD, plus mouse models of GVHD, the study profiled TCR beta repertoires across many tissues. The human arm was a prospective observational study without blinding or randomization. What the authors observed across the whole study: The patient cohort was small and clinically heterogeneous, and sampling depth was acknowledged as a limitation. In both patients and mice, T cells from blood and spleen covered only a limited part of the TCR repertoire found in tissues. Within patients, how anatomically similar tissues were was a major factor shaping TCR repertoire composition, regardless of disease or transplant status. Not many T cell clones showed up in more than one patient, yet clustering based on motifs uncovered repertoire signatures that were shared across patients in a tissue-specific way. The study did not establish which tissue TCRs were alloreactive or antigen-specific, and some clones may have been host cells that persisted.

The CDR3 spans 14 residues, from the cysteine through the phenylalanine. Shown are 39 bases from within the CDR3, in frame from base 1. Trimming leaves V shorter by 6 bases and J shorter by 3 bases, with the junction holding 3 bases beyond the gene matches. CDR1 and CDR2 are read off the germline V gene (reference sequence) as NNHNN and SYGAGS. Library preparation employed the immunoSEQ multiplex PCR assay. TCRbeta CDR3 sequencing was performed at survey depth by Adaptive Biotechnologies, and CDR3 sequences, V/J genes, productive frequency and template counts were reported. Amplification of TCR beta CDR3 regions started from genomic DNA instead of RNA. Per the authors' processing: Jensen-Shannon divergence was used to quantify pairwise repertoire overlap between tissues, with a value of 1 meaning complete divergence and a value of 0 meaning identical repertoires. Tissues were clustered by single-linkage agglomerative hierarchical clustering of pairwise JSD values, and the clustering results were displayed as dendrograms. All patient samples were analyzed with GLIPH2 using simulation_depth 1000, kmer_min_depth 3 and cdr3_length_cutoff 8, and only groups containing more than two unique CDR3s were kept. A standardized tissue-overlap score extrapolated Jaccard GLIPH-group overlap across patients to a standard repertoire size of 1000 clones. To look at how diversity was associated with clinical or experimental variables, linear mixed-effect models were used, with tissue treated as a fixed effect and individual treated as a random effect. Imported from immuneACCESS, the table was reduced by TCRdb to in-frame sequences with V and J called. These copies leave out some clones; in studies compared against another copy, an unresolved V gene accounts for under half, and the cause of the remainder is not known. The V and J calls and the clone size are those of that table, but D and trimming were determined from the DNA. A total of some 6,100 clones appear in this sample, approximately 51% of them only once. Approximately 39% of the sample is held by the ten biggest clonotypes.

This sample's time point label indicates: mouse harvest day 14 after allogeneic transplant. Each mouse graft consisted of 10^7 T-cell-depleted bone marrow cells plus 10^6 splenic CD5+ T cells and was given by tail vein injection. To model GVHD in mice, a major MHC-mismatch B6 (H2b) into BALB/c (H2d) model was used, and tissues were profiled at day 7 or 14. On day 7 or 14 post-transplant, mouse tissues and retro-orbital blood were harvested with separate sterile tools for each animal, and livers were flushed beforehand. Before genomic DNA isolation with the DNeasy Blood & Tissue Kit, mouse tissues were minced with razor blades in buffered saline. In regard to this clone: Its antigen is not yet known. Gene names and germline sequences here are all drawn from mouse data. Read coverage stops 1 residue before the CDR3 terminus; the germline J gene supplies the remainder.

The rearrangement combines TRBV13-2 with TRBJ2-3; TRBD2 aligns with 11 central bases. The receptor was derived from a female BALB/c mouse given C57BL/6 T cells with graft-versus-host disease after an allogeneic hematopoietic cell transplant. Sequencing was performed on gut tissue. The sequenced part of the CDR3 DNA is TGTGCCAGCGAGGGACTGGGGGAGGCAGAAACGCTGTAT. The translation is CASEGLGEAETLY. The CDR3 in full is CASEGLGEAETLYF.